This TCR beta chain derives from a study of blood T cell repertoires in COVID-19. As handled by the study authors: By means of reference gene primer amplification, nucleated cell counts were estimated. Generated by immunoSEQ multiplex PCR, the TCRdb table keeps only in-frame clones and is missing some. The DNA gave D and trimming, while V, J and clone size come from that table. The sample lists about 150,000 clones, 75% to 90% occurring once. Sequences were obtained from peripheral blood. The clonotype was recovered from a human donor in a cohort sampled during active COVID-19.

The CDR3 region has the DNA TGCGCCAGCAATGACCCGGAGGGCTATGGCTACACCTTC. This translates into CASNDPEGYGYTF. V usage is TRBV10-2 and J usage is TRBJ1-2; D not certain. V was cut by 7 bases and J by 4 bases, with 13 bases left in between. Germline CDR1 and CDR2: WSHSY and SAAADI. The CDR3 is 13 residues long.